Presented here are 14 T cell receptor beta chains from one specimen sequenced in a study of identical twins. TCRdb re-derived calls from the 5' RACE reads in MiXCR, one entry per CDR3 protein. The data show some 240,000 distinct CDR3 sequences, over 9.5% seen once. Sequencing used memory T cells sorted from blood. The origin of the receptors is a man aged 50-59 years in good health.

This clonotype was detected a few times. The DNA for the CDR3 is TGTGCCAGCAGCCAAGAACTACGGAGAGATACGCAGTATTTT. Translated, it gives CASSQELRRDTQYF. The rearrangement uses TRBV4-2 and TRBJ2-3; D not certain. The CDR3 runs 14 residues. V was pared by 0 bases and J by 5 bases, with 9 bases between. Germline values: CDR1 LGHNA, CDR2 YNFKEQ.

This clonotype was recorded at least ten times. The rearrangement joins TRBV24-1 to TRBJ2-3; no firm D call. This CDR3 is 13 amino acids long. V was cut by 1 base and J by 6 bases, with 7 bases left in between. Germline CDR1 and CDR2: KGHDR and SFDVKD. In DNA form, the CDR3 reads TGTGCCACCAGTGATTTCCTCGGGGATACGCAGTATTTT. Residues: CATSDFLGDTQYF.

Ten or more counts support this clonotype. This chain joins TRBV18 and TRBJ1-1, with D perhaps TRBD1 (5 bases). CDR1 KGHSH and CDR2 LQKENI come from the germline V gene. This CDR3 is 14 amino acids long. The V end was cut by 3 bases, the J end by 5 bases, with 13 bases between. This chain's CDR3 is CASSPSGAGTEAFF. The CDR3 DNA reads TGTGCCAGCTCACCTTCCGGGGCAGGGACTGAAGCTTTCTTT.

This rearrangement joins TRBV7-6 to TRBJ1-5; 9 positions agree with TRBD1. Unmatched junction bases numbered 0, after V lost 1 base and J lost 5 bases. The CDR3 consists of 14 residues. Germline V lookup: CDR1 SGHVS, CDR2 FNYEAQ. CDR3: CASSLGTGDQPQHF. CDR3 nucleotide sequence: TGTGCCAGCAGCTTAGGGACAGGGGATCAGCCCCAGCATTTT. The full variable domain, its missing parts supplied by reference TRBV7-6 and TRBJ1-5, is GAGVSQSPRYKVTKRGQDVALRCDPISGHVSLYWYRQALGQGPEFLTYFNYEAQQDKSGLPNDRFSAERPEGSISTLTIQRTEQRDSAMYRCASSLGTGDQPQHFGDGTRLSIL.

This clonotype was recorded many times. The genes are TRBV7-8 and TRBJ2-1; the match to TRBD1 covers 8 bases. Unmatched junction bases numbered 7, after V lost 4 bases and J lost 5 bases. Germline loops: CDR1 SGHVS, CDR2 FQNEAQ. The CDR3 length is 15 residues. Here the CDR3 DNA reads TGTGCCAGCAGCTCGGGACAGGTAGCAGACAATGAGCAGTTCTTC. Protein sequence: CASSSGQVADNEQFF.

This clonotype has at least ten counts. V is TRBV5-1 and J is TRBJ2-2; D may match TRBD1 or TRBD2 (5 bases each). V lost 0 bases to trimming and J lost 2 bases, with 17 bases between them. The CDR3 has 18 residues. The germline CDR1 and CDR2 sequences are SGHRS and YFSETQ. CDR3 DNA sequence: TGCGCCAGCAGCTTGGATTTGTTCGCCAGGGACAACACCGGGGAGCTGTTTTTT. Amino acids: CASSLDLFARDNTGELFF.

This clonotype was counted only a few times. The genes are TRBV28 and TRBJ1-1, with D perhaps matching TRBD1 (5 bases). The CDR3 is 14 amino acids. CDR1 is MDHEN and CDR2 is SYDVKM in the germline V gene. Trimming stripped 6 bases from V and 0 bases from J, with 11 bases between. The DNA of the CDR3 is TGTGCCAGCAGGGGGCTGCGTCTGAACACTGAAGCTTTCTTT. Amino acids: CASRGLRLNTEAFF.

CDR3 coding DNA: TGTGCCAGCAGTAATAATAACAGGGGCGGTTTTGGAAACACCATATATTTT. Amino acid sequence: CASSNNNRGGFGNTIYF. The V gene is TRBV6-1, the J gene TRBJ1-3; 7 bases map to TRBD1. V shed 5 bases and J 3 bases; nucleotides not matched to a gene: 13. The CDR3 spans 17 residues. Germline V gene data show CDR1 as MNHNS and CDR2 as SASEGT.

This clonotype appeared many times. V and J are TRBV12-3 or TRBV12-4 and TRBJ2-3; D call uncertain. V lost 7 bases and J lost 6, with 11 bases in between. The CDR3 is made up of 12 amino acids. DNA for the CDR3: TGTGCCAGCAACAGAGTGTCGGATACGCAGTATTTT. Its protein is CASNRVSDTQYF.

This clonotype was picked up a small number of times. The J gene is TRBJ2-3, the V gene TRBV28; possible D gene TRBD2, 6 bases. The CDR3 length is 14 residues. Between the trimmed V and J ends, which lost 7 bases and 4 bases, there was a span of 15 bases. Per the germline V gene, CDR1 is MDHEN and CDR2 is SYDVKM. CDR3 protein: CASTPGGPADTQYF. In nucleotides, the CDR3 is TGTGCCAGCACCCCCGGGGGTCCCGCAGATACGCAGTATTTT.

V is TRBV2 and J is TRBJ2-4; 8 bases line up with TRBD1. This CDR3 has 17 residues. V was clipped by 3 bases and J by 2 bases; unmatched bases: 9. CDR1 and CDR2 (germline): SNHLY, FYNNEI. CDR3 DNA: TGTGCCAGCAGTGAGTTAGCAGGGGGCTTACCCAAAAACATTCAGTACTTC. Encoded protein: CASSELAGGLPKNIQYF.

The rearrangement uses TRBV7-8 and TRBJ2-1; 9 bases align to TRBD2. Germline V gene data show CDR1 as SGHVS and CDR2 as FQNEAQ. V was pared by 5 bases and J by 0 bases, with 8 bases of the junction left unmatched. This CDR3 has 17 residues. In DNA form, the CDR3 reads TGTGCCAGCAGCCCGAGGACTAGCGCGAGCTCCTACAATGAGCAGTTCTTC. This sequence encodes CASSPRTSASSYNEQFF.

This clonotype occurred many times. The chain is built from TRBV13 and TRBJ2-5; no firm D call. The germline CDR1 and CDR2 sequences are PRHDT and FYEKMQ (reference sequence). The CDR3 length is 13 residues. Trimming left V 1 base short and J 1 base short, with 4 bases between. CDR3 bases: TGTGCCAGCAGCTTAGACATCCAAGAGACCCAGTACTTC. Translated: CASSLDIQETQYF. The entire variable domain, with the rest obtained from reference TRBV13 and TRBJ2-5, is as follows: AAGVIQSPRHLIKEKRETATLKCYPIPRHDTVYWYQQGPGQDPQFLISFYEKMQSDKGSIPDRFSAQQFSDYHSELNMSSLELGDSALYFCASSLDIQETQYFGPGTRLLVL.

This clonotype has at least ten counts. V usage is TRBV15 and J usage is TRBJ1-2; a possible D gene is TRBD1 (5 bases). The germline V gene has CDR1 LNHNV and CDR2 YYDKDF (reference sequence). The germline V and J ends were trimmed by 0 bases and 3 bases, with 11 bases remaining between them. The CDR3 runs 15 residues. CDR3 nucleotides: TGTGCCACCAGCAGAGACCTGACAGCTTACTATGGCTACACCTTC. Translated, it gives CATSRDLTAYYGYTF.